This TCR beta chain was profiled in a study of lymphopenia after photon versus proton radiotherapy (dated by TCRdb to between 2019 and 2020). At the level of the whole study: The immunological effects of photon versus proton radiation therapy were compared in patients with gastrointestinal tumors who developed high-grade lymphopenia. The study aimed to characterize how the two radiation modalities differ in their impact on the immune system. The cohort included over 15 patients with gastrointestinal tumors who developed lymphopenia after receiving either photon or proton therapy. Summary of the overall study and its limitations: After the lymphocyte count nadir, oligoclonal expansion, especially of CD8+ Temra cells, was observed in photon-treated repertoires, and the drop in diversity was driven by this expansion. Across the cohort, an inverse correlation was found between a larger post-nadir drop in TCR diversity and overall survival time among patients who died. The survival association was assessed only in patients who died, and the authors presented better survival with proton therapy as a possibility rather than a demonstrated result. During treatment, patients who received photon therapy lost naive T cells and TCR diversity and gained effector/memory populations, whereas patients who received proton therapy remained relatively stable.

Library method: the immunoSEQ multiplex PCR assay. Deep sequencing of rearranged TCR beta loci, alongside multiparametric flow cytometry, was used to profile T cell repertoires. This immuneACCESS table, as held by TCRdb, lists in-frame sequences with V and J called but not all clones. Of the missing ones, under half trace to an unresolved V gene in checked studies; the others have no known cause. This sample has around 70,000 clones in its table, and roughly 93% of those were observed once. The ten largest clones represent 2.9% of the sample. The CDR3 numbers 15 residues from cysteine through phenylalanine. Only the CDR3 portion is preserved as DNA: 45 bases, with reading frame beginning at the first base. As encoded in the germline V gene, CDR1 is SGHDT while CDR2 is YYEEEE. V was cut back by 4 bases and J by 5 bases, leaving a gap of 15 bases between them. Comments on this clone: The antigen it binds to is not known. No base qualities exist here, and no much larger clone lies one base off it.

This chain joins TRBV5-6 to TRBJ1-4; the D gene is perhaps TRBD1, from 5 matching bases. The origin of this receptor is a woman aged 70-85 years with pancreatic cancer. The source was peripheral blood, collected from a patient treated with photon-based radiotherapy. The encoded CDR3 is CASSPVGGGNEKLFF. The DNA is as follows: TGTGCCAGCAGCCCCGTCGGGGGGGGGAATGAAAAACTGTTTTTT.